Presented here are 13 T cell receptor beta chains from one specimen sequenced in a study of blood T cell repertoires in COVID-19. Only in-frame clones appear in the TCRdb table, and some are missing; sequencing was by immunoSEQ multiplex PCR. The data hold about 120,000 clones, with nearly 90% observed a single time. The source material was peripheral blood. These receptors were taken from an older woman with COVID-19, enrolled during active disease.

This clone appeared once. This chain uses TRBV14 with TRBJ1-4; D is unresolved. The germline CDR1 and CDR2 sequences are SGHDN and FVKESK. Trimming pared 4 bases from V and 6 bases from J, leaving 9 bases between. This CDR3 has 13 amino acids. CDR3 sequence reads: CASSPRMHEKLFF. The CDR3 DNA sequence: TGTGCCAGCAGCCCTAGGATGCATGAAAAACTGTTTTTT.

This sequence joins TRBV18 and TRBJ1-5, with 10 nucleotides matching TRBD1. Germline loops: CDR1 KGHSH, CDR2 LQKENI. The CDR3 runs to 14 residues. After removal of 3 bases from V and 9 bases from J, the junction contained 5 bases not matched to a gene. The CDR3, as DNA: TGTGCCAGCTCACCCGGGACAGGGGACTCGCCCCAGCATTTT. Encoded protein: CASSPGTGDSPQHF.

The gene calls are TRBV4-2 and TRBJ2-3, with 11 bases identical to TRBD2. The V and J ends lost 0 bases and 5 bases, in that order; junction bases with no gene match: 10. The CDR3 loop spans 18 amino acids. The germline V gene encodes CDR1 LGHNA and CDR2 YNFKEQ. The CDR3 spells CASSQEADPSGGLDTQYF. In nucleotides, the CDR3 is TGTGCCAGCAGCCAAGAAGCGGACCCTAGCGGGGGGTTAGATACGCAGTATTTT.

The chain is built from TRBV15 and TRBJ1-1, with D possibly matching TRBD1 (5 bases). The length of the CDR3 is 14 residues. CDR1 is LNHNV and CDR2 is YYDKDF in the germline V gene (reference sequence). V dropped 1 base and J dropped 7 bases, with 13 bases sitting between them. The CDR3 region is CATSRGPGRGEAFF. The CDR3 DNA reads TGTGCCACCAGCAGAGGTCCAGGGCGGGGTGAAGCTTTCTTT. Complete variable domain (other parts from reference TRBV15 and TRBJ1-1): DAMVIQNPRYQVTQFGKPVTLSCSQTLNHNVMYWYQQKSSQAPKLLFHYYDKDFNNEADTPDNFQSRRPNTSFCFLDIRSPGLGDTAMYLCATSRGPGRGEAFFGQGTRLTVV.

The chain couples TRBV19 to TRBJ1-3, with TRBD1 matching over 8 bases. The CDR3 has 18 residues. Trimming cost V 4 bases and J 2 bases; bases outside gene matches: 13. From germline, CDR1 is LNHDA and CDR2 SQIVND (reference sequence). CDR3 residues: CASSTHPRDRYTGNTIYF. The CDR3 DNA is TGTGCCAGTAGTACCCACCCTCGGGACAGGTATACTGGAAACACCATATATTTT.

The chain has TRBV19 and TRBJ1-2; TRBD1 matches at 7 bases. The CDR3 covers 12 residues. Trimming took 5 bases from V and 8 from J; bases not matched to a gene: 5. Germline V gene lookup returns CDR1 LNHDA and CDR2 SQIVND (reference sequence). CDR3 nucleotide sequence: TGTGCCAGTAGTCTGAGGGACAGCGGCTACACCTTC. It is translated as CASSLRDSGYTF.

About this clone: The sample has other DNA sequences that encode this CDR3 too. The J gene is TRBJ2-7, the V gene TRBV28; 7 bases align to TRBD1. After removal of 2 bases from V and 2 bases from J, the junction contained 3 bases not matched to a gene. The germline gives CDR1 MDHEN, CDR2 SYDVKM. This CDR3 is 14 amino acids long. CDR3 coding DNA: TGTGCCAGCAGTTTAGGTCAGGGGGCCTACGAGCAGTACTTC. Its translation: CASSLGQGAYEQYF.

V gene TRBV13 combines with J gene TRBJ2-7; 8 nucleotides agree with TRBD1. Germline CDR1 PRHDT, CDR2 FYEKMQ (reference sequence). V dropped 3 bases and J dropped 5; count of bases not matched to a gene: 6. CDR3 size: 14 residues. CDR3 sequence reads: CASSFGTGTNEQYF. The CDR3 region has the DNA TGTGCCAGCAGCTTTGGGACAGGTACTAACGAGCAGTACTTC.

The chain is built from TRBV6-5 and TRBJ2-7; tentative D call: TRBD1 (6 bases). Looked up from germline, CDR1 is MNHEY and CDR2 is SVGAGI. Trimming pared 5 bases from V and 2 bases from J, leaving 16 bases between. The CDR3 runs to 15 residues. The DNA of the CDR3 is TGTGCCAGCAGTCCACCTCAGGGGTCCCCCTACGAGCAGTACTTC. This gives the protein CASSPPQGSPYEQYF.

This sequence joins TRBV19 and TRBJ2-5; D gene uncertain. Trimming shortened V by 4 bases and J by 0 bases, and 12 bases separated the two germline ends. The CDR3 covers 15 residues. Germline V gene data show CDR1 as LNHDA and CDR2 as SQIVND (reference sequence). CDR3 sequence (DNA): TGTGCCAGTAGTAGGAGAGAATCGTACCAAGAGACCCAGTACTTC. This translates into CASSRRESYQETQYF.

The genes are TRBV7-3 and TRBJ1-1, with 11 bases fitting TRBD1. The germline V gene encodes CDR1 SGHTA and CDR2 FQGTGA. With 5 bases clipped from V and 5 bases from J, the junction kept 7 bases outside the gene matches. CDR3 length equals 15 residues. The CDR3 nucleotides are TGTGCCAGCAGCGCGGGGACAGGGGGAAGGACTGAAGCTTTCTTT. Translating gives CASSAGTGGRTEAFF.

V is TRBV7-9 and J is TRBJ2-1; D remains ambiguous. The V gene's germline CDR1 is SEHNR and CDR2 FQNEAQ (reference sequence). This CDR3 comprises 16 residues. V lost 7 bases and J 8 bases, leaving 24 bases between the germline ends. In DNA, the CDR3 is TGTGCCAGCAAGAGTGGAGCGCGGCTACTTTTCGATGAGCAGTTCTTC. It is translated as CASKSGARLLFDEQFF.

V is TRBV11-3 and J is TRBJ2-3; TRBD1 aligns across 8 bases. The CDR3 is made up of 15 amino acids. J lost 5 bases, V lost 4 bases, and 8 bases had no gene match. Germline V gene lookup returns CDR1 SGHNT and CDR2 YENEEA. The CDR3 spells CASSSRQGAKDTQYF. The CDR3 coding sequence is TGTGCCAGCAGCTCCCGCCAGGGGGCTAAAGATACGCAGTATTTT.